This TCR beta chain was identified during a study of blood T cell repertoires in COVID-19. Overall study context: Specimens from acute and convalescent COVID-19 originated in the United States, Italy and Spain. T cells, B-cell-depleted T cells, or PBMCs supplied cDNA or gDNA.

Per germline, CDR1 SGHRS and CDR2 YFSETQ. With 4 bases removed from V and 7 bases from J, the gap between germline ends came to 18 bases. The CDR3 extends over 16 amino acids. This clone came up a few times. Here immunoSEQ multiplex PCR was the method, and the copy in TCRdb shows in-frame clones only, minus some. The sample has 300,000 to 350,000 clones; approximately 90% are singletons. The TCR originated in a man aged 18 to 30 with active or convalescent COVID-19. What was sequenced was peripheral blood. V gene TRBV5-1 combines with J gene TRBJ1-6, with TRBD1 as a possible D gene (6 bases). CDR3 sequence reads: CASSPGGGDENSPLHF. The CDR3 coding sequence is TGCGCCAGCAGCCCGGGGGGGGGCGACGAGAATTCACCCCTCCACTTT.